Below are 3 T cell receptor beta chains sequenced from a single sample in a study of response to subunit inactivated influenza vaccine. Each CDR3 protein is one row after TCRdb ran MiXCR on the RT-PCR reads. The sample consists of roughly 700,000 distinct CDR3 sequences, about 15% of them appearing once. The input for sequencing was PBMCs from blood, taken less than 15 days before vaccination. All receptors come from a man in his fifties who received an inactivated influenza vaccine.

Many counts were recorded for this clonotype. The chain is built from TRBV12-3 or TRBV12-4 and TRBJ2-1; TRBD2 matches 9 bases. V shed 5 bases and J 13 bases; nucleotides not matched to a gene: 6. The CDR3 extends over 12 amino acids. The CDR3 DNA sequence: TGTGCCAGCAGTCGGGACGGGACTAGCCAGTTCTTC. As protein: CASSRDGTSQFF.

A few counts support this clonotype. CDR3 region: CATSRVGRGGYNEQFF. CDR3 nucleotide sequence: TGTGCCACCAGCAGAGTGGGGCGGGGAGGCTACAATGAGCAGTTCTTC. The chain carries TRBV15 and TRBJ2-1; a possible D gene is TRBD2 (6 bases). Germline V CDR1 and CDR2: LNHNV, YYDKDF (reference sequence). The CDR3 spans 16 residues. Trimming removed 1 base from V and 3 bases from J, with 13 bases in between.

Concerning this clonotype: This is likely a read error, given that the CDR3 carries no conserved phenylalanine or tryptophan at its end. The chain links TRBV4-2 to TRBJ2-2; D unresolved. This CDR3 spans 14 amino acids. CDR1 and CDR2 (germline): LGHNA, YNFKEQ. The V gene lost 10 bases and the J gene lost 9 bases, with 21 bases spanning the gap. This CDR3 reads CAMGPGLWCWELFC. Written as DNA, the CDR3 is TGTGCCATGGGCCCTGGGCTATGGTGCTGGGAGCTGTTTTGT.